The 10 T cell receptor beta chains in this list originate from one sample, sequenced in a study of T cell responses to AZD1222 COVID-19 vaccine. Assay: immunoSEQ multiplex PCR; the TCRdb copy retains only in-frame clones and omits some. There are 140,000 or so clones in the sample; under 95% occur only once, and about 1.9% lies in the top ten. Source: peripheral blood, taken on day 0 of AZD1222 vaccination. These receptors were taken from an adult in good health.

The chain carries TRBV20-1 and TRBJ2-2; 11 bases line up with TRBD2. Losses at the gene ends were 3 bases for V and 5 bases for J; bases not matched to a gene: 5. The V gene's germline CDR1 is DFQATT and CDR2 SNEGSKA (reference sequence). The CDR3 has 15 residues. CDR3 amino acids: CSASIAGGRTGELFF. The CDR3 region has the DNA TGCAGTGCTAGTATAGCGGGGGGGCGAACCGGGGAGCTGTTTTTT.

Here the CDR3 reads CASRSQGEGETQYF. The CDR3 DNA reads TGCGCCAGCAGGAGCCAGGGAGAGGGAGAGACCCAGTACTTC. V is TRBV10-2 and J is TRBJ2-5; TRBD1 or TRBD2 may be the D gene (5 bases each). Germline V gene sequence: CDR1 WSHSY, CDR2 SAAADI. V shed 6 bases and J shed 4 bases, with 15 bases lying between them. The CDR3 runs to 14 residues.

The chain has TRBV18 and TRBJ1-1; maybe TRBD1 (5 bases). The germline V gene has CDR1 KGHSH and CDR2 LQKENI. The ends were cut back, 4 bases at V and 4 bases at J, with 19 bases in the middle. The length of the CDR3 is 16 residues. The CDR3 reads CASSQTARGKGTEAFF. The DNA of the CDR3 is TGTGCCAGCTCACAAACGGCCCGGGGGAAGGGCACTGAAGCTTTCTTT.

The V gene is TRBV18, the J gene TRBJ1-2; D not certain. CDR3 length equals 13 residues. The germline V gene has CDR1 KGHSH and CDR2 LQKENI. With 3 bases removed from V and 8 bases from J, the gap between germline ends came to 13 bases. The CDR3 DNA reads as TGTGCCAGCTCACCCGGGCGGACCTGGGGCTACACCTTC. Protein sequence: CASSPGRTWGYTF.

CDR3 sequence (DNA): TGTGCCAGCTCAGCCGGGACGGGAGTCGGGACCGGGGAGCTGTTTTTT. It translates to CASSAGTGVGTGELFF. The genes are TRBV18 and TRBJ2-2; possibly TRBD2 for D (6 bases). The CDR3 is 16 residues long. With 5 bases removed from V and 5 bases from J, the gap between germline ends came to 18 bases. Germline-derived CDR1 and CDR2 are KGHSH and LQKENI.

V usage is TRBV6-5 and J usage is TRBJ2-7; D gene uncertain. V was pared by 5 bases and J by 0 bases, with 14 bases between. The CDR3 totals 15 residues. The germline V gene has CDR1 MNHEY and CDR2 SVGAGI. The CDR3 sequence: CASSPLGFASYEQYF. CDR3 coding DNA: TGTGCCAGCAGTCCTCTGGGGTTCGCCTCCTACGAGCAGTACTTC.

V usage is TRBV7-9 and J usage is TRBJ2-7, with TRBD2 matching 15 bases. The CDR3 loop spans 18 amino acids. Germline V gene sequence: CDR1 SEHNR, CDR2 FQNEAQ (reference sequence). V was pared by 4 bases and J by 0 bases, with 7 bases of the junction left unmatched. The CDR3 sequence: CASSWGTSGGPDSYEQYF. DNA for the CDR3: TGTGCCAGCAGCTGGGGGACTAGCGGGGGGCCCGACTCCTACGAGCAGTACTTC.

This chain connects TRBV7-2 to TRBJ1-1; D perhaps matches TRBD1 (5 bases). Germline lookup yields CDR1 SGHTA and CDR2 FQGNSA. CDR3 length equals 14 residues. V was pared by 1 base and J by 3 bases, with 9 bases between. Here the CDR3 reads CASSLVRGDTEAFF. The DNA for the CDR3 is TGTGCCAGCAGCTTAGTACGGGGGGACACTGAAGCTTTCTTT.

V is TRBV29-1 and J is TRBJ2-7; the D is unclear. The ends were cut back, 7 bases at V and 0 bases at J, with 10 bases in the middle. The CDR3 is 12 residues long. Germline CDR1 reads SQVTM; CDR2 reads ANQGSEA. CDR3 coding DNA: TGCAGCGCCTGGAGAGGCTCCTACGAGCAGTACTTC. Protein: CSAWRGSYEQYF.

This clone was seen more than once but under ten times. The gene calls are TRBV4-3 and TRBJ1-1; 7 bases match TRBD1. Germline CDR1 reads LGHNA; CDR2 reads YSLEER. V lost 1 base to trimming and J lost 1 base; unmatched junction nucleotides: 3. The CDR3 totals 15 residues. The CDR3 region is CASSQVRGWNTEAFF. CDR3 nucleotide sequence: TGCGCCAGCAGCCAAGTCAGGGGGTGGAACACTGAAGCTTTCTTT.